These 25 T cell receptor beta chains originate from one sample sequenced in a study of cytomegalovirus exposure and HLA in healthy donors. Sequencing used immunoSEQ multiplex PCR; TCRdb keeps in-frame clones, though not all of them. The data contain roughly 250,000 clones, about 90% of them singletons. What was sequenced was PBMCs. These receptor sequences come from a woman in her late teens or twenties in good health and CMV-seronegative.

CDR3 DNA: TGCGCCAGCAGCCAAGATTCCTCTATGGTCCCAGATACGCAGTATTTT. It translates to CASSQDSSMVPDTQYF. The rearrangement joins TRBV4-3 to TRBJ2-3; the D is unclear. The CDR3 sequence is 16 residues long. The V end was cut by 0 bases, the J end by 4 bases, with 14 bases between. CDR1 LGHNA and CDR2 YSLEER come from the germline V gene.

J is TRBJ1-2 and V is TRBV6-6; maybe TRBD1 (6 bases). The germline CDR1 and CDR2 sequences are MNHNY and SVGAGI (reference sequence). Trimming removed 2 bases at V and 5 bases at J, with 12 bases between. This CDR3 region has 14 residues. The CDR3 DNA reads TGTGCCAGCAGTTACACCGGGACATCATATGGCTACACCTTC. As protein: CASSYTGTSYGYTF.

This clone was detected only a few times. The chain carries TRBV9 and TRBJ1-6; tentative D call: TRBD1 (6 bases). CDR3 length: 16 amino acids. The V and J ends lost 0 bases and 10 bases respectively, with 17 bases between them. Per germline, CDR1 SGDLS and CDR2 YYNGEE. CDR3 nucleotides: TGTGCCAGCAGCGTAGGACTTGGTGGGACAACGTCACCCCTCCACTTT. Translating gives CASSVGLGGTTSPLHF.

Turning to this clone: A read error may account for a junction end that differs from germline. The V gene is TRBV19, the J gene TRBJ1-4; tentative D call: TRBD1 (5 bases). This CDR3 spans 13 amino acids. CDR1 is LNHDA, CDR2 SQIVND, per germline (reference sequence). The CDR3 coding sequence is TGTGCCAGTAACCTCGGAAGGGGTGGCGTGCCGACTTTT. Protein sequence: CASNLGRGGVPTF.

This chain links TRBV25-1 with TRBJ2-7; 12 bases map to TRBD1. In germline, CDR1 is MGHDK, CDR2 SYGVNS. V lost 4 bases to trimming and J lost 4 bases; unmatched junction nucleotides: 14. The CDR3 length is 18 residues. The CDR3: CASSVTWEGTGGRYEQYF. CDR3 bases: TGTGCCAGCAGTGTAACCTGGGAGGGGACAGGGGGCAGGTACGAGCAGTACTTC.

This clone occurred once. The chain is built from TRBV28 and TRBJ2-1, with a possible D match to TRBD1 (6 bases). The CDR3 contains 16 residues. Germline values: CDR1 MDHEN, CDR2 SYDVKM. Trimming shortened V by 2 bases and J by 0 bases, and 11 bases separated the two germline ends. The CDR3 loop is CASSLLTGSSYNEQFF. As DNA, the CDR3 is TGTGCCAGCAGTTTACTTACAGGGAGCTCCTACAATGAGCAGTTCTTC. The full variable domain, with the rest looked up from reference TRBV28 and TRBJ2-1, is DVKVTQSSRYLVKRTGEKVFLECVQDMDHENMFWYRQDPGLGLRLIYFSYDVKMKEKGDIPEGYSVSREKKERFSLILESASTNQTSMYLCASSLLTGSSYNEQFFGPGTRLTVL.

The J gene is TRBJ1-5, the V gene TRBV29-1, with D unresolved. The V end was cut by 4 bases, the J end by 6 bases, with 7 bases between. There are 11 residues in the CDR3. Per the germline V gene, CDR1 is SQVTM and CDR2 is ANQGSEA. The CDR3 bases are TGCAGCGTTGGAAGCCGTCAGCCCCAGCATTTT. Translated: CSVGSRQPQHF. Based on the CDR3 plus reference TRBV29-1 and TRBJ1-5, the full variable domain is SAVISQKPSRDICQRGTSLTIQCQVDSQVTMMFWYRQQPGQSLTLIATANQGSEATYESGFVIDKFPISRPNLTFSTLTVSNMSPEDSSIYLCSVGSRQPQHFGDGTRLSIL.

The genes are TRBV10-1 and TRBJ2-1; tentative D call: TRBD1 (5 bases). The length of the CDR3 is 15 residues. CDR1 and CDR2 from the germline V gene are WNHNN and SYGVQD (reference sequence). Between the trimmed V and J ends, which lost 2 bases and 4 bases, there was a span of 12 bases. The chain's CDR3 is CASSEARTPYNEQFF. The CDR3 DNA follows: TGCGCCAGCAGTGAGGCCCGGACACCTTACAATGAGCAGTTCTTC.

The rearrangement joins TRBV6-5 to TRBJ2-1; weak D call: TRBD1 (5 bases). This CDR3 has 15 amino acids. Looked up from germline, CDR1 is MNHEY and CDR2 is SVGAGI. V lost 3 bases, J lost 0 bases, and 9 bases lay in between. DNA of the CDR3: TGTGCCAGCAGTTATCAGGGTGTCTCCTACAATGAGCAGTTCTTC. It translates to CASSYQGVSYNEQFF.

The chain is built from TRBV5-1 and TRBJ2-7, with TRBD2 as a possible D gene (5 bases). V was pared by 0 bases and J by 4 bases, with 14 bases between. CDR1 is SGHRS, CDR2 YFSETQ, per germline. The CDR3 contains 15 residues. The CDR3 DNA reads as TGCGCCAGCAGCTTGGCCGGAGGTCCTAAGTACGAGCAGTACGTC. This encodes CASSLAGGPKYEQYV.

The chain employs TRBV6-4 and TRBJ2-2, with 8 bases lining up with TRBD2. The CDR3 runs 15 residues. The germline V gene encodes CDR1 MRHNA and CDR2 SNTAGT. After removal of 4 bases from V and 3 bases from J, the junction contained 4 bases not matched to a gene. The CDR3 protein is CASSADGGDTGELFF. The CDR3 coding sequence is TGTGCCAGCAGTGCCGACGGGGGGGACACCGGGGAGCTGTTTTTT.

The gene calls are TRBV5-4 and TRBJ2-2; 7 bases align to TRBD1. Per germline, CDR1 SGHNT and CDR2 YYREEE (reference sequence). This CDR3 spans 16 amino acids. Trimming removed 3 bases from V and 0 bases from J; junction bases left unmatched: 5. The CDR3 reads CASSWDSGANTGELFF. DNA of the CDR3: TGTGCCAGCAGCTGGGACAGCGGCGCGAACACCGGGGAGCTGTTTTTT.

The CDR3 DNA reads TGTGCCAGCAGTCTAACCCCTGGAAACACCATATATTTT. Residues: CASSLTPGNTIYF. This chain joins TRBV27 and TRBJ1-3; unclear D gene. Germline V gene sequence: CDR1 MNHEY, CDR2 SMNVEV (reference sequence). CDR3 length equals 13 residues. V gave up 5 bases and J gave up 2 bases, with 7 bases separating them.

The V gene is TRBV4-3, the J gene TRBJ2-2; tentative D call: TRBD2 (6 bases). Germline CDR1 reads LGHNA; CDR2 reads YSLEER. Trimming took off 0 bases at V and 1 base at J, with 9 bases between the two ends. CDR3 size: 16 residues. DNA for the CDR3: TGCGCCAGCAGCCAAGACTTAGCGGAGAACACCGGGGAGCTGTTTTTT. It translates to CASSQDLAENTGELFF.

The chain carries TRBV27 and TRBJ1-1, with 7 bases aligning to TRBD1. Trimming removed 4 bases from V and 2 bases from J; junction bases left unmatched: 4. CDR3 length: 14 residues. Per germline, CDR1 MNHEY and CDR2 SMNVEV (reference sequence). CDR3 nucleotides: TGTGCCAGCAGTTATGGGACAGTTAACACTGAAGCTTTCTTT. Residues: CASSYGTVNTEAFF.

The gene calls are TRBV10-2 and TRBJ2-1; TRBD1 aligns across 11 bases. CDR3 length: 17 amino acids. Trimming took 6 bases from V and 6 from J; bases not matched to a gene: 13. From germline, CDR1 is WSHSY and CDR2 SAAADI. CDR3 sequence reads: CASRNRKGQGDSNEQFF. The DNA for the CDR3 is TGCGCCAGCAGAAACAGAAAGGGACAGGGGGACTCCAATGAGCAGTTCTTC.

The DNA of the CDR3 is TGCGCCAGCGGTTATGGGGGGGGGTCCTACAATGAGCAGTTCTTC. Translated: CASGYGGGSYNEQFF. The chain joins TRBV10-2 to TRBJ2-1; 7 nucleotides line up with TRBD2. The CDR3 is made up of 15 amino acids. Germline values: CDR1 WSHSY, CDR2 SAAADI. V lost 8 bases, J lost 1 base, and 8 bases stayed unmatched.

The rearrangement links TRBV5-4 to TRBJ2-1, with TRBD2 identical over 9 bases. J was trimmed by 6 bases and V by 1 base; bases with no gene match: 11. CDR3 size: 17 residues. Looked up from germline, CDR1 is SGHNT and CDR2 is YYREEE (reference sequence). The CDR3 DNA follows: TGTGCCAGCAGCTTGCCCCCCAGCGGGGGGTGGGTCAATGAGCAGTTCTTC. As protein: CASSLPPSGGWVNEQFF. Looking up the rest from reference TRBV5-4 and TRBJ2-1 gives the full variable domain: ETGVTQSPTHLIKTRGQQVTLRCSSQSGHNTVSWYQQALGQGPQFIFQYYREEENGRGNFPPRFSGLQFPNYSSELNVNALELDDSALYLCASSLPPSGGWVNEQFFGPGTRLTVL.

The V call is TRBV7-8, the J call TRBJ1-4; a weak D match, TRBD1 (5 bases). The CDR3 has 12 residues. V was cut by 5 bases and J by 9 bases, with 10 bases left in between. Germline values: CDR1 SGHVS, CDR2 FQNEAQ. CDR3 coding DNA: TGTGCCAGCAGCCCAGCGGGGCAAAAACTGTTTTTT. This codes for CASSPAGQKLFF.

This chain links TRBV6-5 with TRBJ2-1, with a weak D call TRBD2 (5 bases). The CDR3 covers 13 residues. CDR1 is MNHEY, CDR2 SVGAGI, per germline. V shed 2 bases and J shed 8 bases, with 10 bases lying between them. CDR3 sequence reads: CASSYPGRDEQFF. The CDR3 DNA reads TGTGCCAGCAGTTACCCCGGGCGGGATGAGCAGTTCTTC.

This clone came up once. The V gene is TRBV7-9, the J gene TRBJ1-1, with 8 bases lining up with TRBD1. The CDR3 has 15 residues. Germline trimming cut 8 bases from V and 4 bases from J; bases unmatched to any gene: 12. The V gene's germline CDR1 is SEHNR and CDR2 FQNEAQ (reference sequence). The CDR3 spells CASEDRVGPSTEAFF. CDR3 sequence (DNA): TGTGCCAGCGAGGACAGGGTGGGGCCAAGCACTGAAGCTTTCTTT.

The chain links TRBV7-3 to TRBJ2-5; 7 nucleotides agree with TRBD1. J was trimmed by 1 base and V by 5 bases; bases with no gene match: 4. Looked up from germline, CDR1 is SGHTA and CDR2 is FQGTGA. The CDR3 has 14 amino acids. CDR3 protein: CASSPRDSQETQYF. The CDR3 nucleotides are TGTGCCAGCAGCCCCCGGGACAGCCAAGAGACCCAGTACTTC.

The genes are TRBV28 and TRBJ2-3; D gene ambiguous. The V gene's germline CDR1 is MDHEN and CDR2 SYDVKM. The CDR3 length is 13 residues. The V gene lost 5 bases and the J gene lost 2 bases, with 8 bases spanning the gap. CDR3: CASSRLLTDTQYF. The DNA for the CDR3 is TGTGCCAGCAGTAGACTGCTCACAGATACGCAGTATTTT.

The chain is built from TRBV7-2 and TRBJ2-1, with D maybe TRBD2 (6 bases). Per germline, CDR1 SGHTA and CDR2 FQGNSA. The germline V and J ends were trimmed by 1 base and 4 bases, with 14 bases remaining between them. This CDR3 region has 16 residues. The CDR3 spells CASSLVLGLLYNEQFF. The CDR3 nucleotides read TGTGCCAGCAGCTTAGTCTTGGGACTGTTATACAATGAGCAGTTCTTC.

This rearrangement joins TRBV28 to TRBJ2-7; D gene uncertain. Between the trimmed V and J ends, which lost 2 bases and 1 base, there was a span of 12 bases. Germline V gives CDR1 MDHEN, CDR2 SYDVKM. CDR3 length: 15 amino acids. Here the CDR3 reads CASSLDLSRSYEQYF. The CDR3 coding sequence is TGTGCCAGCAGTTTAGATTTGTCCAGATCCTACGAGCAGTACTTC. The full variable domain, completed using reference TRBV28 and TRBJ2-7, is DVKVTQSSRYLVKRTGEKVFLECVQDMDHENMFWYRQDPGLGLRLIYFSYDVKMKEKGDIPEGYSVSREKKERFSLILESASTNQTSMYLCASSLDLSRSYEQYFGPGTRLTVT.